This TCR beta chain is from a study of T cell repertoires in cytomegalovirus infection. Overall study: Indications came from public TCR beta signatures; they pointed to CMV infection and to a matching HLA type. Study-wide results and caveats: Cumulative public TCR beta family frequency identified carriers of CMV plus the relevant HLA.

This clonotype occurred many times. Its antigen is not identified. In germline, CDR1 is SGHTA, CDR2 FQGNSA. The ends were cut back, 7 bases at V and 4 bases at J, with 17 bases in the middle. This CDR3 region has 15 residues. Each CDR3 protein is one row after TCRdb ran MiXCR on the reads. The table records fewer than 300,000 distinct CDR3 sequences, over 20% of them present only once. The receptor was isolated from a human donor in good health (CMV status not recorded). Some clones in this sample may be carry-over from other donors' samples. Input material: PBMCs. The chain carries TRBV7-2 and TRBJ2-1; a possible D gene is TRBD2 (7 bases). The CDR3 DNA reads TGTGCCAGCACCCAAAGGGGGGGCAGATACAATGAGCAGTTCTTC. Its protein product is CASTQRGGRYNEQFF. Filled out from reference TRBV7-2 and TRBJ2-1, the complete variable domain reads GAGVSQSPSNKVTEKGKDVELRCDPISGHTALYWYRQSLGQGLEFLIYFQGNSAPDKSGLPSDRFSAERTGGSVSTLTIQRTQQEDSAVYLCASTQRGGRYNEQFFGPGTRLTVL.